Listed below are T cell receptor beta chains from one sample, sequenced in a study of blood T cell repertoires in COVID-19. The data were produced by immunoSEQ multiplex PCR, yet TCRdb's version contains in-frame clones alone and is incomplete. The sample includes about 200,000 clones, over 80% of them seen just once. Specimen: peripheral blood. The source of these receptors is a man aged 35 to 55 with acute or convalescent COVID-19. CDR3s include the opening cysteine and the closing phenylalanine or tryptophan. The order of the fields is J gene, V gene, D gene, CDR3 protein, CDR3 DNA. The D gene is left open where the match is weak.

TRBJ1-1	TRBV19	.	CASSISRGKEAFF	TGTGCCAGTAGTATTTCACGGGGGAAGGAAGCTTTCTTT
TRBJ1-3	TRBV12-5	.	CASGTTTRGTIYF	TGTGCTAGTGGTACTACGACTAGGGGCACCATATATTTT
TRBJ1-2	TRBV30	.	CAWSYPGTGFGYTF	TGTGCCTGGAGTTACCCCGGGACTGGGTTTGGCTACACCTTC
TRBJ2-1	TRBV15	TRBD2	CATSRGTSGTYNEQFF	TGTGCCACCAGCAGAGGTACTAGCGGGACCTACAATGAGCAGTTCTTC
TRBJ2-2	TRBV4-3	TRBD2	CASSPSGTNTGELFF	TGCGCCAGCAGCCCGAGCGGGACGAACACCGGGGAGCTGTTTTTT
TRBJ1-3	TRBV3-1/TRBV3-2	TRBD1	CASRSQGAGGNTIYF	TGTGCCAGCAGGTCACAGGGGGCGGGAGGAAACACCATATATTTT
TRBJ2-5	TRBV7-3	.	CASSLTGGRETQYF	TGTGCCAGCAGCTTAACCGGAGGAAGGGAGACCCAGTACTTC
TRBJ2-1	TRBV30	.	CAWSITRAVDEQFF	TGTGCCTGGAGTATAACTAGAGCCGTCGATGAGCAGTTCTTC
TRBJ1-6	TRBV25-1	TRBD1	CASSEGDSPYNSPLHF	TGTGCCAGCAGTGAAGGGGACAGCCCCTATAATTCACCCCTCCACTTT
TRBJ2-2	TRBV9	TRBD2	CASSVGGSYTGELFF	TGTGCCAGCAGCGTAGGCGGGAGCTACACCGGGGAGCTGTTTTTT